These 15 T cell receptor beta chains came from one sample sequenced in a study of T cells in Graves' hyperthyroidism and ophthalmopathy (dated by TCRdb to between 2018 and 2021). The library was built by means of multiplex PCR. The run used an Illumina HiSeq 2000. The TCR beta CDR3 regions were amplified from the RNA transcripts. For the first round of RT-PCR on the TCR CDR3, the HTBI primer set was used together with the Qiagen OneStep RT-PCR kit. TCRdb reprocessing: public reads trimmed at Q25 with fastp, clones called with MiXCR, in-frame beta chains kept. Identical CDR3 proteins give one entry, which carries the most common genes and DNA. Present in this sample are 500,000 to 650,000 distinct CDR3 sequences, 46% of which were seen just once. The ten most abundant clones make up about two fifths of the sample. The specimen was peripheral blood or thyroid tissue (not recorded which). Every receptor here comes from an adult woman with Graves' disease, either hyperthyroidism or ophthalmopathy (not recorded which).

The chain recombines TRBV28 with TRBJ2-7, with 11 bases identical to TRBD2. There are 13 residues in the CDR3. Germline V CDR1 and CDR2: MDHEN, SYDVKM. Trimming removed 7 bases from V and 6 bases from J; junction bases left unmatched: 5. The CDR3, as DNA: TGTGCCAGCACCGGGGGGACTAGCGGCGAGCAGTACTTC. This translates into CASTGGTSGEQYF.

This chain uses TRBV19 with TRBJ2-7; TRBD2 is a possible D gene (7 bases). The CDR3 is 14 amino acids. V lost 6 bases to trimming and J lost 5 bases, with 17 bases between them. CDR1 and CDR2 (germline): LNHDA, SQIVND (reference sequence). The CDR3 loop reads CASSIGGRMDEQYF. In DNA, the CDR3 is TGTGCCAGTAGCATCGGGGGGCGCATGGACGAGCAGTACTTC.

This clonotype was detected many times. The chain carries TRBV7-9 and TRBJ2-7; unclear D gene. Germline V gives CDR1 SEHNR, CDR2 FQNEAQ (reference sequence). With 5 bases removed from V and 5 bases from J, the gap between germline ends came to 16 bases. This CDR3 has 14 residues. Here the CDR3 reads CASSPGGVGDEQYF. CDR3 bases: TGTGCCAGCAGCCCCGGTGGGGTAGGCGACGAGCAGTACTTC.

This clonotype showed up many times. The chain is built from TRBV20-1 and TRBJ2-2, with 11 positions matching TRBD2. The junction had 10 bases not matched to a gene; V was cut back by 3 bases and J by 7 bases. CDR3 length: 16 residues. From germline, CDR1 is DFQATT and CDR2 SNEGSKA (reference sequence). The CDR3 DNA follows: TGCAGTGCTAGGGGTGGTACTAGCGGGAGATTCGGGGAGCTGTTTTTT. Its protein product is CSARGGTSGRFGELFF.

At least ten counts were recorded for this clonotype. V gene TRBV5-1 combines with J gene TRBJ1-6; 7 bases agree with TRBD1. The V segment lost 1 base and the J segment 10 bases; nucleotides outside the gene matches: 5. The CDR3 totals 14 residues. CDR1 and CDR2 from the germline V gene are SGHRS and YFSETQ. In nucleotides, the CDR3 is TGCGCCAGCAGCTTGACAGGGGACCGATCACCCCTCCACTTT. Translating gives CASSLTGDRSPLHF.

This sequence joins TRBV7-9 and TRBJ2-5; 10 nucleotides match TRBD2. The CDR3 extends over 15 amino acids. Germline V gene sequence: CDR1 SEHNR, CDR2 FQNEAQ (reference sequence). V lost 3 bases and J lost 5; bases outside the gene matches: 6. The CDR3 loop is CASSFSGTSEETQYF. For the CDR3, the DNA is TGTGCCAGCAGCTTTTCCGGGACTAGCGAGGAGACCCAGTACTTC.

This chain connects TRBV29-1 to TRBJ1-3; TRBD1 agrees at 7 bases. J was trimmed by 2 bases and V by 6 bases; bases with no gene match: 4. The CDR3 consists of 13 residues. In germline, CDR1 is SQVTM, CDR2 ANQGSEA. This CDR3 reads CSVDRAAGNTIYF. CDR3 coding DNA: TGCAGCGTCGACAGGGCCGCTGGAAACACCATATATTTT. The variable domain in full, completed from reference TRBV29-1 and TRBJ1-3, reads SAVISQKPSRDICQRGTSLTIQCQVDSQVTMMFWYRQQPGQSLTLIATANQGSEATYESGFVIDKFPISRPNLTFSTLTVSNMSPEDSSIYLCSVDRAAGNTIYFGEGSWLTVV.

This chain links TRBV20-1 with TRBJ1-5; TRBD1 matches at 10 bases. The CDR3 has 13 amino acids. Germline assignment: CDR1 DFQATT and CDR2 SNEGSKA (reference sequence). The ends lost 6 bases at V and 8 bases at J; junction bases unmatched: 7. In DNA form, the CDR3 reads TGCAGTGCCGGGACAGGGGCCCTCAAGCCCCAGCATTTT. It specifies CSAGTGALKPQHF.

The chain combines TRBV29-1 with TRBJ2-3, with 8 bases identical to TRBD2. Germline CDR1 reads SQVTM; CDR2 reads ANQGSEA. The CDR3 is 13 residues long. As DNA, the CDR3 is TGCAGTGAGGGACTAGGGAACACAGATACGCAGTATTTT. Translating gives CSEGLGNTDTQYF.

Written as DNA, the CDR3 is TGTGCCAGCAGGAACCGGGGTGTCGAGCAGTACTTC. Its translation is CASRNRGVEQYF. This chain uses TRBV11-2 with TRBJ2-7; D perhaps matches TRBD2 (5 bases). Trimming cost V 6 bases and J 6 bases, with 12 bases left between them. The CDR3 covers 12 residues. CDR1 is SGHAT, CDR2 FQNNGV, per germline.

This chain uses TRBV29-1 with TRBJ1-4, with D uncertain. The V and J ends lost 5 bases and 8 bases respectively, with 24 bases between them. Per germline, CDR1 SQVTM and CDR2 ANQGSEA. The CDR3 is 16 residues long. The CDR3 bases are TGCAGCGTTACTGGGCGGGAGTCGCACACCGGGGAAAAACTGTTTTTT. Protein product: CSVTGRESHTGEKLFF.

This clonotype was seen many times. CDR3 residues: CSAATGLNGYTF. The CDR3 DNA sequence: TGCAGTGCGGCGACAGGGCTGAATGGCTACACCTTC. This rearrangement joins TRBV20-1 to TRBJ1-2; 7 bases agree with TRBD1. CDR1 and CDR2 from the germline V gene are DFQATT and SNEGSKA (reference sequence). This CDR3 comprises 12 residues. V shed 6 bases, J shed 6 bases, and the junction held 7 bases outside the gene matches.

Worth noting for this clonotype: The DNA is left out, because the CDR3 cannot be placed on it with certainty; the CDR3 is given as TCRdb lists it. The chain carries TRBV13 and TRBJ2-7; TRBD1 is the table's D call, not checked against the DNA. Germline V CDR1 and CDR2: PRHDT, FYEKMQ (reference sequence). The CDR3 region is 20 residues in length, termini included. The CDR3 protein is CASSFYICSAKPGSSYEQYF.

The chain carries TRBV7-9 and TRBJ1-6; 9 nucleotides line up with TRBD1. CDR1 and CDR2 from the germline V gene are SEHNR and FQNEAQ (reference sequence). The CDR3 sequence is 14 residues long. V shed 5 bases, J shed 7 bases, and the junction held 3 bases outside the gene matches. CDR3 loop: CASSIQGANSPLHF. The CDR3 nucleotides read TGTGCCAGCAGCATACAGGGGGCGAATTCACCCCTCCACTTT.

V usage is TRBV7-6 and J usage is TRBJ1-2; D is undetermined. The V end lost 0 bases, the J end lost 7 bases, and 6 bases lay between the germline ends. Germline V CDR1 and CDR2: SGHVS, FNYEAQ. CDR3 length: 12 residues. The CDR3 sequence: CASSLAAAGYTF. For the CDR3, the DNA is TGTGCCAGCAGCTTAGCCGCCGCTGGCTACACCTTC.